This TCR beta chain was captured by sequencing in a study of T cell changes during pregnancy in multiple sclerosis. This clone was recorded a few times. Data came from immunoSEQ multiplex PCR; TCRdb stores just in-frame clones and leaves some out. The sample has roughly 30,000 clones; 90% are singletons. CDR3 size: 14 residues. From germline, CDR1 is SGHRS and CDR2 YFSETQ. V lost 4 bases to trimming and J lost 4 bases; unmatched junction nucleotides: 4. This sequence joins TRBV5-1 and TRBJ1-1; 10 bases align to TRBD1. The sequence derives from a female donor with multiple sclerosis, enrolled in a pregnancy study. This sample comprised CD8+ T cells from peripheral blood mononuclear cells, obtained in the second trimester of pregnancy. CDR3 coding DNA: TGCGCCAGCAGCCCCGGGACAGGGGCCACTGAAGCTTTCTTT. Its translation is CASSPGTGATEAFF.